A single sample gave rise to the 29 T cell receptor beta chains below, sequenced in a study of cytomegalovirus exposure and HLA in healthy donors. The primer mix had 60 Vbeta and 13 Jbeta primers. The protocol was immunoSEQ multiplex PCR, while the TCRdb copy is restricted to in-frame clones and leaves out a portion. The sample holds roughly 250,000 clones; 84% are singletons and the top ten take approximately 2%. Sequencing was carried out using PBMCs. These receptors all stem from a middle-aged woman in good health and CMV-seropositive.

The chain is built from TRBV9 and TRBJ2-5; D gene unclear. The V end was cut by 0 bases, the J end by 5 bases, with 8 bases between. The germline gives CDR1 SGDLS, CDR2 YYNGEE. This CDR3 is built from 13 residues. The CDR3 DNA reads as TGTGCCAGCAGCGTAGCTAGGTCGGAGACCCAGTACTTC. The encoded protein is CASSVARSETQYF.

V and J are TRBV7-2 and TRBJ1-1; D gene unclear. Germline V gives CDR1 SGHTA, CDR2 FQGNSA. Trimming took off 2 bases at V and 6 bases at J, with 10 bases between the two ends. This CDR3 has 13 amino acids. The CDR3 here is CASSLPGSAEAFF. CDR3 nucleotides: TGTGCCAGCAGCTTACCCGGGTCCGCTGAAGCTTTCTTT. Looking up the rest from reference TRBV7-2 and TRBJ1-1 gives the full variable domain: GAGVSQSPSNKVTEKGKDVELRCDPISGHTALYWYRQSLGQGLEFLIYFQGNSAPDKSGLPSDRFSAERTGGSVSTLTIQRTQQEDSAVYLCASSLPGSAEAFFGQGTRLTVV.

The chain couples TRBV4-1 to TRBJ2-7; 7 bases are a match to TRBD2. This CDR3 spans 14 amino acids. The germline gives CDR1 MGHRA, CDR2 YSYEKL. With 1 base clipped from V and 3 bases from J, the junction kept 3 bases outside the gene matches. Here the CDR3 DNA reads TGCGCCAGCAGCCAAGCGGGGGGTTTCTACGAGCAGTACTTC. It is translated as CASSQAGGFYEQYF.

V and J are TRBV6-5 and TRBJ1-4, with D possibly being TRBD1 (6 bases). Per germline, CDR1 MNHEY and CDR2 SVGAGI. The CDR3 has 15 residues. V lost 2 bases, J lost 8 bases, and 15 bases lay in between. CDR3 coding DNA: TGTGCCAGCAGTTACCAGGGACAAAGACAAGAAAAACTGTTTTTT. Translation: CASSYQGQRQEKLFF.

The J gene is TRBJ2-4, the V gene TRBV7-2; D unresolved. Germline loops: CDR1 SGHTA, CDR2 FQGNSA. This CDR3 has 15 residues. V lost 1 base, J lost 3 bases, and 10 bases lay in between. CDR3 DNA: TGTGCCAGCAGCTTAGTAACTCTAAGCAAAAACATTCAGTACTTC. It codes for CASSLVTLSKNIQYF.

This chain connects TRBV5-1 to TRBJ2-5, with D tentatively TRBD2 (5 bases). Germline V gene sequence: CDR1 SGHRS, CDR2 YFSETQ. V was pared by 0 bases and J by 1 base, with 7 bases between. This CDR3 has 14 amino acids. CDR3 protein: CASSLDGSQETQYF. As DNA, the CDR3 is TGCGCCAGCAGCTTGGATGGGAGCCAAGAGACCCAGTACTTC.

The chain links TRBV19 to TRBJ1-3, with D possibly matching TRBD1 (6 bases). Germline values: CDR1 LNHDA, CDR2 SQIVND (reference sequence). This CDR3 spans 12 amino acids. Trimming removed 3 bases at V and 7 bases at J, with 7 bases between. The CDR3: CASSMGHNTIYF. The CDR3 nucleotides read TGTGCCAGTAGTATGGGACACAACACCATATATTTT. The full variable domain, in which reference TRBV19 and TRBJ1-3 provide the parts outside the CDR3, is DGGITQSPKYLFRKEGQNVTLSCEQNLNHDAMYWYRQDPGQGLRLIYYSQIVNDFQKGDIAEGYSVSREKKESFPLTVTSAQKNPTAFYLCASSMGHNTIYFGEGSWLTVV.

The chain combines TRBV6-5 with TRBJ1-4, with 8 bases that match TRBD1. The CDR3 totals 15 residues. The germline V gene encodes CDR1 MNHEY and CDR2 SVGAGI. V gave up 6 bases and J gave up 5 bases; unmatched junction bases: 8. Here the CDR3 DNA reads TGTGCCAGCAGCCCCCGACAGGGGCTAAATGAAAAACTGTTTTTT. It is translated as CASSPRQGLNEKLFF.

Comments on this clone: Because it lacks the conserved phenylalanine or tryptophan at the end, this CDR3 is likely a read error. The chain couples TRBV28 to TRBJ1-2; a weak D match, TRBD1 (6 bases). The CDR3 consists of 16 residues. V was trimmed by 6 bases and J by 7 bases, leaving 24 bases between them. The germline V gene encodes CDR1 MDHEN and CDR2 SYDVKM. In DNA, the CDR3 is TGTGCCAGCAGAACTAGTTCCGGGACAAGTAGTAGTGGCTACACCCTC. Encoded protein: CASRTSSGTSSSGYTL.

The chain recombines TRBV7-2 with TRBJ2-3, with D perhaps matching TRBD2 (5 bases). V was clipped by 7 bases and J by 4 bases, with 15 bases between them. Germline-derived CDR1 and CDR2 are SGHTA and FQGNSA. CDR3 length: 14 amino acids. Here the CDR3 reads CASTLGGSADTQYF. CDR3 nucleotides: TGTGCCAGCACCCTAGGTGGGAGCGCAGATACGCAGTATTTT.

The chain carries TRBV5-4 and TRBJ1-5, with D uncertain. This CDR3 is built from 14 residues. Trimming shortened V by 0 bases and J by 6 bases, and 10 bases separated the two germline ends. Germline V gene lookup returns CDR1 SGHNT and CDR2 YYREEE (reference sequence). The CDR3 nucleotides read TGTGCCAGCAGCTTGGCCCCGAGAGGTCAGCCCCAGCATTTT. Its translation: CASSLAPRGQPQHF.

This clone was seen a single time. The gene calls are TRBV29-1 and TRBJ2-7; D not certain. From germline, CDR1 is SQVTM and CDR2 ANQGSEA. Trimming shortened V by 6 bases and J by 0 bases, and 6 bases separated the two germline ends. This CDR3 spans 11 amino acids. In DNA form, the CDR3 reads TGCAGCGTGAGCGTCTCCTACGAGCAGTACTTC. It is translated as CSVSVSYEQYF.

This clone was observed a single time. Written as DNA, the CDR3 is TGTGCCAGCATGCGGGCATCCCAAGAGACCCAGTACTTC. This codes for CASMRASQETQYF. The chain links TRBV6-6 to TRBJ2-5; weak D call: TRBD2 (5 bases). V shed 7 bases and J shed 1 base, with 10 bases lying between them. In germline, CDR1 is MNHNY, CDR2 SVGAGI (reference sequence). CDR3 size: 13 residues.

This clone was found a few times. The chain has TRBV10-2 and TRBJ2-1, with 10 nucleotides matching TRBD2. The germline gives CDR1 WSHSY, CDR2 SAAADI. With 7 bases clipped from V and 8 bases from J, the junction kept 11 bases outside the gene matches. The CDR3 covers 15 residues. The CDR3 spells CASTQAGGPSDEQFF. The CDR3 DNA reads TGCGCCAGCACCCAAGCGGGAGGGCCCTCTGATGAGCAGTTCTTC.

V and J are TRBV29-1 and TRBJ2-7; TRBD2 matches 10 bases. The CDR3 runs 13 residues. The V gene end was trimmed by 7 bases and the J gene end by 2 bases; junction bases not matched to a gene: 5. The germline V gene has CDR1 SQVTM and CDR2 ANQGSEA. CDR3 region: CSASAGGPYEQYF. The CDR3 DNA follows: TGCAGCGCATCAGCGGGAGGGCCCTACGAGCAGTACTTC.

The V gene is TRBV25-1, the J gene TRBJ2-5, with TRBD1 as a possible D gene (5 bases). V was pared by 3 bases and J by 2 bases, with 10 bases between. Germline CDR1 is MGHDK and CDR2 is SYGVNS. The CDR3 runs to 14 residues. CDR3 coding DNA: TGTGCCAGCAGTGAGGTAGGGGATCAAGAGACCCAGTACTTC. Protein sequence: CASSEVGDQETQYF.

J is TRBJ2-5 and V is TRBV27; no reliable D call. Near its end, the DNA agrees better with TRBJ2-7, so the J call may be wrong. The CDR3 totals 13 residues. Germline V gives CDR1 MNHEY, CDR2 SMNVEV (reference sequence). The CDR3 DNA reads as TGTGCCAGCAGCCCGGTGGCAGGCTACGAGCAGTACTTC. This translates into CASSPVAGYEQYF.

The chain carries TRBV28 and TRBJ2-7; 7 nucleotides agree with TRBD1. Germline-derived CDR1 and CDR2 are MDHEN and SYDVKM. The CDR3 length is 14 residues. V lost 5 bases and J lost 2; bases outside the gene matches: 6. The CDR3, as DNA: TGTGCCAGCAGTACGACAGGGCCCACCTACGAGCAGTACTTC. Protein product: CASSTTGPTYEQYF.

This chain joins TRBV11-1 and TRBJ2-1; 10 bases line up with TRBD2. Germline CDR1 and CDR2: SGHAT and FQDESV (reference sequence). The CDR3 is made up of 17 amino acids. The trim removed 5 bases at V and 6 bases at J, leaving 13 bases unmatched. CDR3 nucleotide sequence: TGTGCCAGCAGCAGACTTGGGTTAGTAGCGGGAGGCAATGAGCAGTTCTTC. Amino acids: CASSRLGLVAGGNEQFF.

The genes are TRBV18 and TRBJ2-7; D is possibly TRBD1 (5 bases). With 3 bases removed from V and 0 bases from J, the gap between germline ends came to 9 bases. This CDR3 region has 14 residues. Per the germline V gene, CDR1 is KGHSH and CDR2 is LQKENI. The CDR3 DNA reads as TGTGCCAGCTCACCGACGACAGACTCCTACGAGCAGTACTTC. Residues: CASSPTTDSYEQYF.

CDR3 protein: CASSLISRGEKLFF. CDR3 coding DNA: TGTGCCAGCAGTTTAATTAGCAGGGGCGAAAAACTGTTTTTT. The chain carries TRBV28 and TRBJ1-4; D may be TRBD1 (6 bases). The CDR3 extends over 14 amino acids. Germline CDR1 reads MDHEN; CDR2 reads SYDVKM. Trimming removed 2 bases from V and 8 bases from J, with 12 bases in between.

The CDR3 sequence: CASSPLAGGPSYNEQFF. The CDR3 DNA follows: TGTGCCAGCAGCCCACTAGCGGGAGGGCCCTCCTACAATGAGCAGTTCTTC. The rearrangement links TRBV7-6 to TRBJ2-1; 13 positions agree with TRBD2. The germline gives CDR1 SGHVS, CDR2 FNYEAQ. The CDR3 has 17 residues. V lost 5 bases and J lost 0; bases outside the gene matches: 4.

This clone was seen a handful of times. Germline and junction disagree at one end, which may indicate a read error. The rearrangement links TRBV7-9 to TRBJ2-7; 7 bases match TRBD2. CDR3 length equals 15 residues. Germline V gene data show CDR1 as SEHNR and CDR2 as FQNEAQ (reference sequence). CDR3 bases: TGTTCCAGCTCCCCGGTCGGGGGAGGGCCTGGGGAGCAGTACTTC. It is translated as CSSSPVGGGPGEQYF.

This clone was counted only a few times. The chain uses TRBV28 and TRBJ1-1, with unresolved D. Germline V CDR1 and CDR2: MDHEN, SYDVKM. V dropped 5 bases and J dropped 0 bases, with 10 bases sitting between them. The CDR3 runs to 14 residues. The CDR3 protein is CASSARRMNTEAFF. The CDR3 DNA reads as TGTGCCAGCAGTGCACGGAGGATGAACACTGAAGCTTTCTTT.

The J gene is TRBJ2-3, the V gene TRBV7-3; tentative D call: TRBD1 (6 bases). Per the germline V gene, CDR1 is SGHTA and CDR2 is FQGTGA. Trimming cost V 3 bases and J 5 bases, with 9 bases left between them. The CDR3 spans 13 residues. CDR3 amino acids: CASSFVGGDTQYF. In DNA, the CDR3 is TGTGCCAGCAGCTTCGTAGGGGGAGATACGCAGTATTTT. The full variable domain, completed using reference TRBV7-3 and TRBJ2-3, is GAGVSQTPSNKVTEKGKYVELRCDPISGHTALYWYRQSLGQGPEFLIYFQGTGAADDSGLPNDRFFAVRPEGSVSTLKIQRTERGDSAVYLCASSFVGGDTQYFGPGTRLTVL.

This chain uses TRBV28 with TRBJ1-5; D ambiguous. V shed 6 bases and J shed 0 bases, with 12 bases lying between them. Per the germline V gene, CDR1 is MDHEN and CDR2 is SYDVKM. CDR3 length: 15 amino acids. DNA of the CDR3: TGTGCCAGCAGGCCCGACACCCCTAGCAATCAGCCCCAGCATTTT. This codes for CASRPDTPSNQPQHF.

The chain combines TRBV5-1 with TRBJ2-5; 8 bases are shared with TRBD2. The CDR3 runs 17 residues. V lost 1 base to trimming and J lost 1 base; unmatched junction nucleotides: 9. CDR1 is SGHRS, CDR2 YFSETQ, per germline. The CDR3 nucleotides read TGCGCCAGCAGCTTGAAGCGGGAGTCAACCTTCCAAGAGACCCAGTACTTC. Translation gives CASSLKRESTFQETQYF.

This clone has more than one count but fewer than ten. J is TRBJ2-3 and V is TRBV15, with a tentative D call TRBD2 (5 bases). Germline V gives CDR1 LNHNV, CDR2 YYDKDF (reference sequence). This CDR3 comprises 13 residues. The V and J ends lost 0 bases and 5 bases respectively, with 6 bases between them. The CDR3 nucleotides read TGTGCCACCAGCAGAGATGAGGGAGATACGCAGTATTTT. Protein sequence: CATSRDEGDTQYF. Based on the CDR3 plus reference TRBV15 and TRBJ2-3, the full variable domain is DAMVIQNPRYQVTQFGKPVTLSCSQTLNHNVMYWYQQKSSQAPKLLFHYYDKDFNNEADTPDNFQSRRPNTSFCFLDIRSPGLGDTAMYLCATSRDEGDTQYFGPGTRLTVL.

The gene calls are TRBV28 and TRBJ1-1; 7 bases are a match to TRBD1. Germline V gene data show CDR1 as MDHEN and CDR2 as SYDVKM. CDR3 size: 12 residues. With 5 bases clipped from V and 5 bases from J, the junction kept 2 bases outside the gene matches. CDR3 nucleotide sequence: TGTGCCAGCAGTCCGACAGGGACTGAAGCTTTCTTT. Translated: CASSPTGTEAFF.